This T cell receptor (beta chain) was observed in a study of blood T cell repertoires in COVID-19. Looking at the study overall: T cells, B-cell-depleted T cells, or PBMCs provided the cDNA or gDNA that served as material.

The method was immunoSEQ multiplex PCR; TCRdb's version includes in-frame clones alone and lacks a portion of them. The sample has over 85,000 clones, roughly nine tenths seen once. Germline CDR1 and CDR2: MDHEN and SYDVKM. This CDR3 comprises 14 residues. J gave up 4 bases and V 6 bases, and 7 bases lay outside the gene matches. V gene TRBV28 combines with J gene TRBJ1-2, with 8 bases lining up with TRBD1. The sequenced material came from peripheral blood. This clonotype was obtained from a human donor in a cohort sampled during active COVID-19. CDR3 DNA sequence: TGTGCCAGCAGAATTACAGGGGGGGGCTATGGCTACACCTTC. Its translation: CASRITGGGYGYTF.